This TCR beta chain emerged from a study of T cell changes during pregnancy in multiple sclerosis. Trimming pared 4 bases from V and 7 bases from J, leaving 14 bases between. Germline V lookup: CDR1 SEHNR, CDR2 FQNEAQ (reference sequence). This CDR3 region has 13 residues. Sequencing was performed with immunoSEQ multiplex PCR; in TCRdb, only in-frame clones are kept and a portion is missing. The sample has 70,000 to 75,000 clones; about 92% are singletons. The input for sequencing was peripheral blood, taken before pregnancy. V gene TRBV7-9 combines with J gene TRBJ2-7; perhaps TRBD1 as D (5 bases). This sequence originates from a female donor with multiple sclerosis, enrolled in a pregnancy study. The CDR3 loop is CASSSPGPGEQYF. The CDR3, as DNA: TGTGCCAGCAGCTCACCAGGGCCTGGGGAGCAGTACTTC.